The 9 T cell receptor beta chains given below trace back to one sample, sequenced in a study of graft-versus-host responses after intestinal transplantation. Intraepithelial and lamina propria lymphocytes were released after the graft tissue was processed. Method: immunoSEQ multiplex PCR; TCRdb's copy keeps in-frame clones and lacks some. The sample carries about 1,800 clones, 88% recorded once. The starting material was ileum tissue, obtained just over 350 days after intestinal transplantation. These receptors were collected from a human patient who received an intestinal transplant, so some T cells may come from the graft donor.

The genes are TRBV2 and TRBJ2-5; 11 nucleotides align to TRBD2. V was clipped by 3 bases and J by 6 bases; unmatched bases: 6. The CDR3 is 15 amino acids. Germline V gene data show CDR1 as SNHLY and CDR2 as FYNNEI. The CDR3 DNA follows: TGTGCCAGCAGTGACCCGACTAGCGGGGCGAAGACCCAGTACTTC. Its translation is CASSDPTSGAKTQYF.

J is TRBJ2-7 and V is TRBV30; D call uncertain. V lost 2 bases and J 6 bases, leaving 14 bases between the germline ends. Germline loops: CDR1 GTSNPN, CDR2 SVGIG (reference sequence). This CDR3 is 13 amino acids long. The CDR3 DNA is TGTGCCTGGAGTCTTGGTTCTCTCGGCGAGCAGTACTTC. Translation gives CAWSLGSLGEQYF.

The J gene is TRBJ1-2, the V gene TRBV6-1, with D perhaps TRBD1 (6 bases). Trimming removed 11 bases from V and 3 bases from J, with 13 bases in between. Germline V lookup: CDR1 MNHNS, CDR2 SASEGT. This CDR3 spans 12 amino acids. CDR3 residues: CALQGNDYGYTF. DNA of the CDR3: TGTGCCTTGCAGGGGAATGACTATGGCTACACCTTC.

CDR3 DNA sequence: TGTGCCAGCAGCAGAGGGGGGTACTTC. It encodes CASSRGGYF. This rearrangement joins TRBV21-1 to TRBJ2-5; the table's D call, TRBD1, has no DNA check behind it. TRBV21-1 represents a pseudogene. The CDR3 runs to 9 residues.

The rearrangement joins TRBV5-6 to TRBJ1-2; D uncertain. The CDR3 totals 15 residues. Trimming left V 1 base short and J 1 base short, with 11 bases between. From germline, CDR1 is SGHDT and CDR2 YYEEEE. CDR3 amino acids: CASSLRVTLNYGYTF. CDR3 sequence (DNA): TGTGCCAGCAGCTTGAGGGTGACCCTTAACTATGGCTACACCTTC.

This CDR3 is CASSFRQPGELFF. Written as DNA, the CDR3 is TGTGCCAGCAGTTTCAGACAGCCCGGGGAGCTGTTTTTT. The J gene is TRBJ2-2, the V gene TRBV6-6; a weak D match, TRBD1 (5 bases). The CDR3 totals 13 residues. Germline V gene data show CDR1 as MNHNY and CDR2 as SVGAGI (reference sequence). The V end lost 4 bases, the J end lost 6 bases, and 9 bases lay between the germline ends.

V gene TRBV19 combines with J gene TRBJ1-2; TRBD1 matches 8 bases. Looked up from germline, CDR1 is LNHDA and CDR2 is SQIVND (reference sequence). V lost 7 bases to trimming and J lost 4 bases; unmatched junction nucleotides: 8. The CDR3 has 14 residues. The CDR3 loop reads CASNPGGAFYGYTF. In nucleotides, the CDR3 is TGTGCCAGTAACCCAGGGGGCGCATTCTATGGCTACACCTTC.

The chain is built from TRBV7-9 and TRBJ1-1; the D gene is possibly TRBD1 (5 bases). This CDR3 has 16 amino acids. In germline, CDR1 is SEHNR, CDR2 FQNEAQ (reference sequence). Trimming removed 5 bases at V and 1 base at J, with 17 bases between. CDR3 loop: CASSPFPDKTNTEAFF. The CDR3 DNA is TGTGCCAGCAGCCCCTTCCCGGACAAGACGAACACTGAAGCTTTCTTT.

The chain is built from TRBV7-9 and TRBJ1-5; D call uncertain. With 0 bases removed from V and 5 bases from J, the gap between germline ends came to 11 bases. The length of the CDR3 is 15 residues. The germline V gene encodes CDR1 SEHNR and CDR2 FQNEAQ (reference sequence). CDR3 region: CASSLAKTAYQPQHF. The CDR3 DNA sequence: TGTGCCAGCAGCTTAGCGAAGACGGCGTATCAGCCCCAGCATTTT.